These T cell receptor beta chains were read from a single sample in a study of T-cell reconstitution after alpha-beta-depleted transplantation in children. TCRdb re-called the PCR reads through MiXCR, storing one row per CDR3 protein. Of roughly 500,000 distinct CDR3 sequences in the sample, around a third were seen once. The sample in question was PBMCs from the stem cell graft donor, obtained from the stem cell graft. The receptors come from a human donor who donated a stem cell graft to a child with aplastic anemia. The CDR3 runs from the conserved cysteine through the conserved F or W. A D gene is named only where the DNA matches it firmly. Clone size is shown for a subset of rows, as once, few, many or a class of expanded clone.

J	V	size	D	DNA	CDR3
TRBJ2-4	TRBV18	NA	TRBD2	TGTGCCAGCTCACCACCTTCTAGCGGGATCAGATACTTC	CASSPPSSGIRYF
TRBJ1-5	TRBV7-2	NA	TRBD1	TGTGCCAGCAGCTTAGCTGACAGGGTGGGTCAGCCCCAGCATTTT	CASSLADRVGQPQHF
TRBJ2-5	TRBV3-1	few	NA	TGTGCCAGCAGCCAATCTAAGGGGGGGAGGCTGGCCCAGTACTTC	CASSQSKGGRLAQYF
TRBJ1-3	TRBV7-6	NA	NA	TGTGCCAGCAGCTCGCCTTCGGCCGGGCAAAACACCATATATTTT	CASSSPSAGQNTIYF
TRBJ1-5	TRBV7-2	NA	NA	TGTGCCAGCAGCTTACAGATCTATAGCAATCAGCCCCAGCATTTT	CASSLQIYSNQPQHF
TRBJ1-1	TRBV18	few	NA	TGTGCCAGCTCACCACGGGGGGACCCGATGAACACTGAAGCTTTCTTT	CASSPRGDPMNTEAFF
TRBJ1-1	TRBV4-3	NA	NA	TGCGCCAGCAGCCAAGATCGTCTGAACACTGAAGCTTTCTTT	CASSQDRLNTEAFF
TRBJ1-2	TRBV5-1	few	NA	TGCGCCAGCCGGGCTTCAGGTAGCTATGGCTACACCTTC	CASRASGSYGYTF
TRBJ2-3	TRBV18	NA	NA	TGTGCCAGCTCTCCGGACAGAACAACTAGCACAGATACGCAGTATTTT	CASSPDRTTSTDTQYF
TRBJ1-1	TRBV12-3/TRBV12-4	few	NA	TGTGCCAGCAGTTCAGGAGTTCGGATGACTGAAGCTTTCTTT	CASSSGVRMTEAFF
TRBJ2-1	TRBV12-3/TRBV12-4	few	NA	TGTGCCAGCAGCCCTGGACTAGGGGGATACGAGCAGTTCTTC	CASSPGLGGYEQFF
TRBJ2-1	TRBV20-1	NA	NA	TGCTGTGCTAGAGATCCTGCAGAAGTGTGGGGATATGAGCAGTTCTTC	CCARDPAEVWGYEQFF
TRBJ2-2	TRBV29-1	NA	TRBD1	TGCAGCGTTCGAGGGGGACAGGGAAAAGGCGGGGAGCTGTTTTTT	CSVRGGQGKGGELFF
TRBJ2-4	TRBV29-1	few	TRBD1	TGCAGCGTTGAGGTAGGGGGCCGTCGAAACATTCAGTACTTC	CSVEVGGRRNIQYF
TRBJ2-1	TRBV4-3	few	TRBD1	TGCGCCAGCAGCCAAGATGGGACAACGTCAGGGGGTGAGCAGTTCTTC	CASSQDGTTSGGEQFF
TRBJ1-1	TRBV19	NA	NA	TGTGCCAGTACCCCGGGACGGATGAACACTGAAGCTTTCTTT	CASTPGRMNTEAFF
TRBJ2-5	TRBV12-3/TRBV12-4	NA	NA	TGTGCCACCGGGAATGAAGGGCGGGGGACCCAGTACTTC	CATGNEGRGTQYF